This TCR beta chain was recovered during a study of blood T cell repertoires in COVID-19. Turning to the study itself: Both acute and convalescent COVID-19 samples were obtained from the United States, Italy and Spain.

Clinical histories supplied by participants themselves formed the basis of cohort assignment. The germline V gene encodes CDR1 SGHRS and CDR2 YFSETQ. The CDR3 totals 17 residues. Trimming removed 0 bases from V and 0 bases from J, with 14 bases in between. Original handling: The assay estimated nucleated cells by amplifying reference gene primers. The assay was immunoSEQ multiplex PCR, and TCRdb's table has in-frame clones only and misses some. The D gene and trimming were derived from the DNA, and the V and J assignments and clone size from that table. The top ten hold over 9% of the sample, which has over 110,000 clones, over 70% seen once.

The chain combines TRBV5-1 with TRBJ2-3; a weak D match, TRBD1 (6 bases). The sequenced sample consisted of PBMCs or T cells enriched from blood (not recorded which). This sequence originates from a man aged 60 to 69 who had recovered from COVID-19. This CDR3 reads CASSLVVGTPSTDTQYF. The DNA of the CDR3 is TGCGCCAGCAGCTTGGTAGTTGGGACACCGAGCACAGATACGCAGTATTTT.